These 12 T cell receptor beta chains were sequenced from one sample in a study of T cells in Graves' hyperthyroidism and ophthalmopathy. Using RNA transcripts as the source, TCR beta CDR3 regions were amplified. The TCR CDR3 was amplified in a first-round RT-PCR using the HTBI primer set. TCRdb re-called the multiplex PCR reads through MiXCR, storing one row per CDR3 protein. This sample has roughly 840,000 distinct CDR3 sequences, with about 38% found just once. Sequencing used blood. The receptors were gathered from a young man with Graves' hyperthyroidism.

This clonotype was seen a handful of times. The chain recombines TRBV5-1 with TRBJ2-6; D not resolved. Per the germline V gene, CDR1 is SGHRS and CDR2 is YFSETQ. V lost 4 bases, J lost 0 bases, and 11 bases lay in between. This CDR3 has 16 residues. CDR3 residues: CASSLKDVSGANVLTF. The CDR3 DNA follows: TGCGCCAGCAGCCTAAAGGACGTCTCTGGGGCCAACGTCCTGACTTTC.

This clonotype was observed a handful of times. This chain uses TRBV6-5 with TRBJ1-2; 7 bases match TRBD1. In germline, CDR1 is MNHEY, CDR2 SVGAGI. The CDR3 length is 14 residues. J gave up 6 bases and V 6 bases, and 10 bases lay outside the gene matches. CDR3 protein: CASRTDRDYDGYTF. The CDR3 region has the DNA TGTGCCAGCAGAACCGACAGGGACTATGATGGCTACACCTTC.

This clonotype was recorded at least ten times. The genes are TRBV20-1 and TRBJ1-6, with D uncertain. The length of the CDR3 is 11 residues. Germline V CDR1 and CDR2: DFQATT, SNEGSKA (reference sequence). V dropped 6 bases and J dropped 14 bases, with 14 bases sitting between them. CDR3 in DNA: TGCAGTGCAGAAGGGAGTTATTCCCTCCACTTT. It specifies CSAEGSYSLHF.

This clonotype was detected a few times. The rearrangement joins TRBV7-9 to TRBJ1-1; 7 bases fit TRBD1. V was pared by 1 base and J by 1 base, with 6 bases of the junction left unmatched. CDR1 SEHNR and CDR2 FQNEAQ come from the germline V gene (reference sequence). The CDR3 is made up of 16 amino acids. The CDR3 here is CASSLDGQAGNTEAFF. CDR3 DNA sequence: TGTGCCAGCAGCTTAGACGGACAGGCGGGGAACACTGAAGCTTTCTTT.

The V and J genes are TRBV7-8 and TRBJ1-2; 7 bases map to TRBD1. The V and J ends lost 4 bases and 6 bases, in that order; junction bases with no gene match: 8. The CDR3 totals 14 residues. Per the germline V gene, CDR1 is SGHVS and CDR2 is FQNEAQ. The CDR3 sequence is CASSSSGGRDGYTF. CDR3 bases: TGTGCCAGCAGCTCGTCAGGGGGGCGGGATGGCTACACCTTC.

Ten or more counts support this clonotype. V and J are TRBV20-1 and TRBJ1-2; D gene uncertain. Deletions cut 3 bases from V and 7 bases from J, with 12 bases between. The CDR3 covers 12 residues. CDR1 and CDR2 (germline): DFQATT, SNEGSKA (reference sequence). CDR3 coding DNA: TGCAGTGCTAGCAAGTTGGACGTTGGCTACACCTTC. This codes for CSASKLDVGYTF.

This clonotype was recorded many times. The chain is built from TRBV29-1 and TRBJ2-5, with a weak D call TRBD2 (6 bases). The V end was cut by 3 bases, the J end by 5 bases, with 10 bases between. This CDR3 spans 12 amino acids. Germline-derived CDR1 and CDR2 are SQVTM and ANQGSEA. For the CDR3, the DNA is TGCAGCGTTGACCCCGGAGGGGAGACCCAGTACTTC. It encodes CSVDPGGETQYF.

The sample holds many counts of this clonotype. V usage is TRBV29-1 and J usage is TRBJ2-5, with 11 bases that match TRBD2. The CDR3 contains 17 residues. Germline V gene data show CDR1 as SQVTM and CDR2 as ANQGSEA. V lost 0 bases and J lost 5; bases outside the gene matches: 11. The CDR3: CSVEDGSTSGVKETQYF. CDR3 DNA: TGCAGCGTTGAAGACGGCTCGACTAGCGGGGTGAAGGAGACCCAGTACTTC.

This clonotype was detected ten times or more. This sequence joins TRBV7-9 and TRBJ1-5; no firm D call. V shed 5 bases and J shed 7 bases, with 9 bases lying between them. This CDR3 region has 12 residues. The germline V gene has CDR1 SEHNR and CDR2 FQNEAQ (reference sequence). The CDR3 loop reads CASSLYTQPQHF. The CDR3 DNA reads TGTGCCAGCAGCCTTTACACGCAGCCCCAGCATTTT. Using reference TRBV7-9 and TRBJ1-5 for the parts outside the CDR3, the full variable domain is DTGVSQNPRHKITKRGQNVTFRCDPISEHNRLYWYRQTLGQGPEFLTYFQNEAQLEKSRLLSDRFSAERPKGSFSTLEIQRTEQGDSAMYLCASSLYTQPQHFGDGTRLSIL.

The chain recombines TRBV5-6 with TRBJ2-2; D may match TRBD1 or TRBD2 (5 bases each). This CDR3 has 15 amino acids. CDR1 is SGHDT and CDR2 is YYEEEE in the germline V gene. Trimming removed 7 bases at V and 2 bases at J, with 15 bases between. The CDR3: CASLRGSDNTGELFF. The CDR3 bases are TGTGCCAGCCTAAGGGGTAGCGACAACACCGGGGAGCTGTTTTTT.

V gene TRBV7-8 combines with J gene TRBJ2-6; D ambiguous. Germline V gives CDR1 SGHVS, CDR2 FQNEAQ. Trimming shortened V by 2 bases and J by 0 bases, and 14 bases separated the two germline ends. The CDR3 extends over 18 amino acids. DNA for the CDR3: TGTGCCAGCAGCTTAAACCATCGGACCCTCTCTGGGGCCAACGTCCTGACTTTC. It translates to CASSLNHRTLSGANVLTF. The full variable domain, rest sourced from reference TRBV7-8 and TRBJ2-6, is GAGVSQSPRYKVAKRGQDVALRCDPISGHVSLFWYQQALGQGPEFLTYFQNEAQLDKSGLPSDRFFAERPEGSVSTLKIQRTQQEDSAVYLCASSLNHRTLSGANVLTFGAGSRLTVL.

This clonotype was picked up many times. The rearrangement uses TRBV2 and TRBJ2-2, with 8 bases aligning to TRBD1. The V segment lost 6 bases and the J segment 0 bases; nucleotides outside the gene matches: 0. Germline V gene sequence: CDR1 SNHLY, CDR2 FYNNEI. This CDR3 has 14 amino acids. CDR3 bases: TGTGCCAGCAGGGGACAGGCGAACACCGGGGAGCTGTTTTTT. Translating it yields CASRGQANTGELFF.